The next 25 T cell receptor beta chains were all read from a single sample in a study of blood T cell repertoires in COVID-19. Measured with immunoSEQ multiplex PCR; TCRdb has only the in-frame clones, and not every one. The profile covers about half a million clones, with around nine tenths appearing a single time and roughly 8.5% taken by the ten largest. Sequencing was carried out using PBMCs or T cells enriched from blood (not recorded which). These receptors all come from a woman aged 60-70 years who had recovered from COVID-19.

This chain connects TRBV5-1 to TRBJ2-7; 9 bases fit TRBD1. Trimming took 0 bases from V and 5 from J; bases not matched to a gene: 6. This CDR3 is 15 amino acids long. CDR1 and CDR2 from the germline V gene are SGHRS and YFSETQ. The CDR3 bases are TGCGCCAGCAGCTTGGAGGGACAGGGAATGGACGAGCAGTACGTC. It translates to CASSLEGQGMDEQYV.

The rearrangement uses TRBV9 and TRBJ1-5; TRBD1 is a possible D gene (5 bases). This CDR3 spans 15 amino acids. Germline V gene lookup returns CDR1 SGDLS and CDR2 YYNGEE. V dropped 3 bases and J dropped 0 bases, with 10 bases sitting between them. Written as DNA, the CDR3 is TGTGCCAGCAGCGATTCAGGGCTTAGCAATCAGCCCCAGCATTTT. It yields the protein CASSDSGLSNQPQHF.

This chain connects TRBV7-2 to TRBJ1-2; 12 bases fit TRBD1. Per the germline V gene, CDR1 is SGHTA and CDR2 is FQGNSA. The CDR3 consists of 17 residues. The ends lost 1 base at V and 5 bases at J; junction bases unmatched: 8. The CDR3 region has the DNA TGTGCCAGCAGCTTAGGCCGGGACAGGGGGCTCGGATATGGCTACACCTTC. This gives the protein CASSLGRDRGLGYGYTF.

The CDR3 here is CASSLAASGVTGELFF. Written as DNA, the CDR3 is TGTGCCAGCAGCTTGGCCGCTAGCGGGGTAACCGGGGAGCTGTTTTTT. The rearrangement uses TRBV5-4 and TRBJ2-2; 9 bases match TRBD2. CDR1 SGHNT and CDR2 YYREEE come from the germline V gene (reference sequence). The ends lost 0 bases at V and 5 bases at J; junction bases unmatched: 5. The CDR3 has 16 residues.

This sequence joins TRBV30 and TRBJ1-2; maybe TRBD1 (5 bases). Per germline, CDR1 GTSNPN and CDR2 SVGIG (reference sequence). This CDR3 spans 14 amino acids. Trimming cost V 7 bases and J 4 bases, with 19 bases left between them. The CDR3: CAYLTDQGLYGYTF. CDR3 nucleotides: TGTGCCTACCTAACCGATCAGGGCCTCTATGGCTACACCTTC.

This chain links TRBV4-2 with TRBJ1-1; D not certain. The V end lost 0 bases, the J end lost 1 base, and 12 bases lay between the germline ends. Germline V gene sequence: CDR1 LGHNA, CDR2 YNFKEQ. The CDR3 runs 16 residues. The CDR3, as DNA: TGTGCCAGCAGCCAAGATGTGTCAGGTTCGAACACTGAAGCTTTCTTT. Translated: CASSQDVSGSNTEAFF.

This chain joins TRBV30 and TRBJ2-1; D possibly corresponds to TRBD2 (6 bases). Trimming took off 5 bases at V and 6 bases at J, with 14 bases between the two ends. CDR1 and CDR2 (germline): GTSNPN, SVGIG (reference sequence). The CDR3 spans 13 residues. In DNA form, the CDR3 reads TGTGCCTGGGAGGAGGGCCTCCCCAATGAGCAGTTCTTC. This translates into CAWEEGLPNEQFF. Full variable domain (remainder filled in from reference TRBV30 and TRBJ2-1): SQTIHQWPATLVQPVGSPLSLECTVEGTSNPNLYWYRQAAGRGLQLLFYSVGIGQISSEVPQNLSASRPQDRQFILSSKKLLLSDSGFYLCAWEEGLPNEQFFGPGTRLTVL.

CDR3 bases: TGTGCCTGGAGTCGGAAGGACAGGGGGCGTTCACCCCTCCACTTT. It encodes CAWSRKDRGRSPLHF. The chain combines TRBV30 with TRBJ1-6, with 11 bases aligning to TRBD1. The CDR3 runs to 15 residues. Unmatched junction bases numbered 6, after V lost 2 bases and J lost 9 bases. CDR1 and CDR2 (germline): GTSNPN, SVGIG (reference sequence).

The chain recombines TRBV23-1 with TRBJ2-5; D may be TRBD2 (6 bases). TRBV23-1 carries the ORF label, with uncertain function. The CDR3 sequence is 17 residues long. Trimming removed 2 bases from V and 4 bases from J, with 20 bases in between. CDR3: CASSQTRGAGGRETQYF. The CDR3 nucleotides read TGCGCCAGCAGTCAAACCCGGGGAGCCGGGGGTCGAGAGACCCAGTACTTC.

The genes are TRBV19 and TRBJ1-5, with TRBD1 matching over 7 bases. Unmatched junction bases numbered 3, after V lost 4 bases and J lost 3 bases. CDR1 is LNHDA, CDR2 SQIVND, per germline (reference sequence). There are 14 residues in the CDR3. CDR3 sequence reads: CASSTGQLNQPQHF. In DNA form, the CDR3 reads TGTGCCAGTAGTACGGGACAGCTCAATCAGCCCCAGCATTTT.

This clone was seen once. CDR3 coding DNA: TGTGCCAGCAGCCAAGGGACACCCGCAACTAATGAAAAACTGTTTTTT. Its protein is CASSQGTPATNEKLFF. The chain uses TRBV3-1 (or the pseudogene TRBV3-2) and TRBJ1-4; TRBD1 is a possible D gene (5 bases). The germline CDR1 and CDR2 sequences are LGHDT and YNNKEL (reference sequence). The CDR3 covers 16 residues. V dropped 1 base and J dropped 0 bases, with 9 bases sitting between them.

The rearrangement links TRBV18 to TRBJ1-6; D is unresolved. CDR3 length: 12 residues. V was shortened by 5 bases and J by 8 bases, with 7 bases between the two germline ends. The germline CDR1 and CDR2 sequences are KGHSH and LQKENI. The CDR3 nucleotides are TGTGCCAGCTCAACGGTTGATTCACCCCTCCACTTT. Translated, it gives CASSTVDSPLHF. Supplemented by reference TRBV18 and TRBJ1-6, the full variable domain reads NAGVMQNPRHLVRRRGQEARLRCSPMKGHSHVYWYRQLPEEGLKFMVYLQKENIIDESGMPKERFSAEFPKEGPSILRIQQVVRGDSAAYFCASSTVDSPLHFGNGTRLTVT.

This chain connects TRBV13 to TRBJ1-1; no firm D call. The germline CDR1 and CDR2 sequences are PRHDT and FYEKMQ (reference sequence). Trimming cost V 5 bases and J 2 bases, with 18 bases left between them. This CDR3 contains 16 residues. The CDR3 loop is CASSPSGSLINTEAFF. As DNA, the CDR3 is TGTGCCAGCAGCCCGTCGGGGTCTTTAATCAACACTGAAGCTTTCTTT. Full variable domain (outside the CDR3, taken from reference TRBV13 and TRBJ1-1): AAGVIQSPRHLIKEKRETATLKCYPIPRHDTVYWYQQGPGQDPQFLISFYEKMQSDKGSIPDRFSAQQFSDYHSELNMSSLELGDSALYFCASSPSGSLINTEAFFGQGTRLTVV.

The sample holds many counts of this clone. The chain carries TRBV7-9 and TRBJ2-6, with D tentatively TRBD2 (5 bases). CDR1 and CDR2 from the germline V gene are SEHNR and FQNEAQ (reference sequence). V lost 3 bases to trimming and J lost 2 bases, with 8 bases between them. The CDR3 runs 15 residues. For the CDR3, the DNA is TGTGCCAGCAGCTTGGTCGGGGCTGGGGCCAACGTCCTGACTTTC. Translated: CASSLVGAGANVLTF.

This clone was observed a few times. The chain uses TRBV6-5 and TRBJ1-1, with TRBD1 matching over 8 bases. With 6 bases clipped from V and 4 bases from J, the junction kept 7 bases outside the gene matches. The CDR3 extends over 14 amino acids. Germline CDR1 and CDR2: MNHEY and SVGAGI. The CDR3: CASREDRAVTEAFF. CDR3 sequence (DNA): TGTGCCAGCAGGGAGGACAGGGCTGTCACTGAAGCTTTCTTT.

This clone was observed once. The chain uses TRBV5-1 and TRBJ2-1; D not certain. CDR3 length: 15 residues. V was shortened by 7 bases and J by 2 bases, with 16 bases between the two germline ends. Germline V gives CDR1 SGHRS, CDR2 YFSETQ. CDR3 in amino acids: CASSLSDFTYNEQFF. The CDR3 bases are TGCGCCAGCTCGTTATCAGATTTCACCTACAATGAGCAGTTCTTC.

The chain is built from TRBV9 and TRBJ1-5; no reliable D call. Germline loops: CDR1 SGDLS, CDR2 YYNGEE. The CDR3 is made up of 17 amino acids. The V end was cut by 0 bases, the J end by 4 bases, with 17 bases between. The CDR3 DNA follows: TGTGCCAGCAGCGTAGGTACCGGGTCGTCCCCTAATCAGCCCCAGCATTTT. Protein sequence: CASSVGTGSSPNQPQHF.

The chain recombines TRBV19 with TRBJ1-1; D may be TRBD1 (5 bases). V was pared by 7 bases and J by 6 bases, with 18 bases between. Looked up from germline, CDR1 is LNHDA and CDR2 is SQIVND (reference sequence). CDR3 size: 14 residues. The CDR3 reads CASTPSAGRPEAFF. The CDR3 DNA is TGTGCCAGTACCCCCTCGGCAGGGAGGCCTGAAGCTTTCTTT.

This clone was picked up one time. The chain recombines TRBV5-1 with TRBJ1-6; maybe TRBD1 (5 bases). Trimming took 0 bases from V and 6 from J, leaving 10 bases between them. The length of the CDR3 is 15 residues. Germline values: CDR1 SGHRS, CDR2 YFSETQ. The CDR3 region has the DNA TGCGCCAGCAGCTTGGAGGGGATAAGTAATTCACCCCTCCACTTT. The encoded protein is CASSLEGISNSPLHF. The whole variable domain, remainder taken from reference TRBV5-1 and TRBJ1-6, is KAGVTQTPRYLIKTRGQQVTLSCSPISGHRSVSWYQQTPGQGLQFLFEYFSETQRNKGNFPGRFSGRQFSNSRSEMNVSTLELGDSALYLCASSLEGISNSPLHFGNGTRLTVT.

The rearrangement uses TRBV4-1 and TRBJ2-3; TRBD1 matches at 10 bases. V was pared by 4 bases and J by 5 bases, with 6 bases of the junction left unmatched. This CDR3 has 15 residues. Germline V gene data show CDR1 as MGHRA and CDR2 as YSYEKL. CDR3 nucleotides: TGCGCCAGCAGCCCCCGGGACAGGGGAGGAGATACGCAGTATTTT. Translation: CASSPRDRGGDTQYF.

The V call is TRBV2, the J call TRBJ2-3; 8 bases are shared with TRBD1. This CDR3 is built from 13 residues. Losses at the gene ends were 6 bases for V and 6 bases for J; bases not matched to a gene: 5. The germline V gene encodes CDR1 SNHLY and CDR2 FYNNEI. CDR3 nucleotides: TGTGCCAGCAGATCAGGGGGCGGCGATACGCAGTATTTT. Translating it yields CASRSGGGDTQYF.

This chain links TRBV30 with TRBJ1-6, with 7 bases matching TRBD1. From germline, CDR1 is GTSNPN and CDR2 SVGIG (reference sequence). V dropped 1 base and J dropped 5; count of bases not matched to a gene: 5. CDR3 length: 15 residues. In DNA, the CDR3 is TGTGCCTGGAGTGATGGGCAGGGGGATAATTCACCCCTCCACTTT. Residues: CAWSDGQGDNSPLHF.

The CDR3 spells CASSDRRGDNTIYF. DNA for the CDR3: TGTGCCAGCAGCGATCGGAGGGGTGACAACACCATATATTTT. This chain uses TRBV11-2 with TRBJ1-3, with D possibly TRBD1 on 5 matching bases. The V gene lost 5 bases and the J gene lost 7 bases, with 15 bases spanning the gap. This CDR3 is 14 amino acids long. Germline V gene data show CDR1 as SGHAT and CDR2 as FQNNGV. Using reference TRBV11-2 and TRBJ1-3 for the parts outside the CDR3, the full variable domain is EAGVAQSPRYKIIEKRQSVAFWCNPISGHATLYWYQQILGQGPKLLIQFQNNGVVDDSQLPKDRFSAERLKGVDSTLKIQPAKLEDSAVYLCASSDRRGDNTIYFGEGSWLTVV.

V usage is TRBV2 and J usage is TRBJ2-1, with D tentatively TRBD2 (6 bases). Germline CDR1 SNHLY, CDR2 FYNNEI. CDR3 size: 15 residues. The V and J ends lost 6 bases and 5 bases respectively, with 17 bases between them. CDR3 in amino acids: CASSPQGGEDNEQFF. CDR3 DNA: TGTGCCAGCAGCCCCCAGGGTGGGGAGGACAATGAGCAGTTCTTC. Drawing the rest from reference TRBV2 and TRBJ2-1, the complete variable domain is EPEVTQTPSHQVTQMGQEVILRCVPISNHLYFYWYRQILGQKVEFLVSFYNNEISEKSEIFDDQFSVERPDGSNFTLKIRSTKLEDSAMYFCASSPQGGEDNEQFFGPGTRLTVL.

V gene TRBV5-4 combines with J gene TRBJ2-7; no clear D. The CDR3 extends over 13 amino acids. V was trimmed by 4 bases and J by 5 bases, leaving 13 bases between them. Germline CDR1 SGHNT, CDR2 YYREEE (reference sequence). The CDR3, as DNA: TGTGCCAGCAGCCGGCAGGTTTCCAACGAGCAGTACTTC. Translating gives CASSRQVSNEQYF.